The 24 T cell receptor beta chains below come from one sample, sequenced in a study of CD4+ T cells in melanoma. Clones were read by immunoSEQ multiplex PCR, and TCRdb kept only the in-frame ones, dropping some. The sample lists around 100,000 clones; around 92% were seen once. The sample taken for sequencing was peripheral blood. All receptors come from a human donor with melanoma.

V is TRBV18 and J is TRBJ2-5; 7 bases line up with TRBD1. The V segment lost 3 bases and the J segment 5 bases; nucleotides outside the gene matches: 3. CDR1 is KGHSH, CDR2 LQKENI, per germline. This CDR3 has 13 amino acids. CDR3 DNA: TGTGCCAGCTCACCTCGACAGGGTGAGACCCAGTACTTC. This encodes CASSPRQGETQYF.

J is TRBJ2-5 and V is TRBV2, with 7 bases fitting TRBD2. This CDR3 spans 14 amino acids. Germline V gene data show CDR1 as SNHLY and CDR2 as FYNNEI. The J segment lost 5 bases and the V segment lost 5 bases, leaving 8 bases of the junction unmatched. CDR3 nucleotides: TGTGCCAGCAGTCGCAGGGAGGGCCAGGAGACCCAGTACTTC. Translation: CASSRREGQETQYF.

The chain uses TRBV9 and TRBJ2-1; TRBD1 is a possible D gene (5 bases). V was clipped by 3 bases and J by 3 bases, with 7 bases between them. This CDR3 region has 13 residues. In germline, CDR1 is SGDLS, CDR2 YYNGEE. CDR3: CASSDGHYNEQFF. The CDR3 DNA reads TGTGCCAGCAGCGACGGACACTACAATGAGCAGTTCTTC.

The V and J genes are TRBV2 and TRBJ1-4; 10 bases are a match to TRBD1. The V segment lost 7 bases and the J segment 13 bases; nucleotides outside the gene matches: 6. CDR3 size: 12 residues. Germline V gene sequence: CDR1 SNHLY, CDR2 FYNNEI. The CDR3 is CASKATGGRLFF. CDR3 sequence (DNA): TGTGCCAGCAAGGCGACAGGGGGCAGACTGTTTTTT.

The chain employs TRBV5-4 and TRBJ2-7; TRBD1 is a possible D gene (5 bases). Trimming shortened V by 5 bases and J by 0 bases, and 15 bases separated the two germline ends. The CDR3 has 15 residues. Germline CDR1 SGHNT, CDR2 YYREEE (reference sequence). CDR3 protein: CASSSPTESSYEQYF. CDR3 DNA: TGTGCCAGCAGTTCCCCGACAGAGAGCTCCTACGAGCAGTACTTC.

The chain links TRBV6-5 to TRBJ2-3, with 7 bases aligning to TRBD1. The V gene's germline CDR1 is MNHEY and CDR2 SVGAGI. The CDR3 extends over 13 amino acids. Trimming cost V 8 bases and J 2 bases; bases outside gene matches: 4. Here the CDR3 DNA reads TGTGCCAGCGGGGACAGTATCACAGATACGCAGTATTTT. Translation: CASGDSITDTQYF.

The chain uses TRBV7-2 and TRBJ2-1; D unresolved. The germline CDR1 and CDR2 sequences are SGHTA and FQGNSA. V was shortened by 5 bases and J by 6 bases, with 14 bases between the two germline ends. The CDR3 covers 14 residues. The CDR3 is CASSRGFATNEQFF. The CDR3 nucleotides read TGTGCCAGCAGCCGTGGGTTTGCGACCAATGAGCAGTTCTTC.

The V gene is TRBV7-2, the J gene TRBJ1-4; TRBD1 matches at 7 bases. V was clipped by 3 bases and J by 7 bases; unmatched bases: 5. Germline assignment: CDR1 SGHTA and CDR2 FQGNSA. The CDR3 sequence is 14 residues long. The CDR3 is CASSFEGGGEKLFF. DNA of the CDR3: TGTGCCAGCAGCTTCGAAGGGGGCGGTGAAAAACTGTTTTTT. Full variable domain (missing parts from reference TRBV7-2 and TRBJ1-4): GAGVSQSPSNKVTEKGKDVELRCDPISGHTALYWYRQSLGQGLEFLIYFQGNSAPDKSGLPSDRFSAERTGGSVSTLTIQRTQQEDSAVYLCASSFEGGGEKLFFGSGTQLSVL.

V usage is TRBV14 and J usage is TRBJ1-2, with D possibly matching TRBD1 (6 bases). Trimming stripped 1 base from V and 7 bases from J, with 13 bases between. The length of the CDR3 is 14 residues. In germline, CDR1 is SGHDN, CDR2 FVKESK. CDR3 bases: TGTGCCAGCAGCCAAGTACGGGACATCTCTGGCTACACCTTC. Its translation: CASSQVRDISGYTF. The variable domain in full, completed from reference TRBV14 and TRBJ1-2, reads EAGVTQFPSHSVIEKGQTVTLRCDPISGHDNLYWYRRVMGKEIKFLLHFVKESKQDESGMPNNRFLAERTGGTYSTLKVQPAELEDSGVYFCASSQVRDISGYTFGSGTRLTVV.

The V call is TRBV7-2, the J call TRBJ2-2; D is ambiguous. This CDR3 region has 16 residues. CDR1 and CDR2 (germline): SGHTA, FQGNSA. V lost 2 bases and J lost 3, with 13 bases in between. The CDR3 nucleotides read TGTGCCAGCAGCTTACAGCCTCCGACGGACACCGGGGAGCTGTTTTTT. Its translation: CASSLQPPTDTGELFF. The full variable domain, with the rest looked up from reference TRBV7-2 and TRBJ2-2, is GAGVSQSPSNKVTEKGKDVELRCDPISGHTALYWYRQSLGQGLEFLIYFQGNSAPDKSGLPSDRFSAERTGGSVSTLTIQRTQQEDSAVYLCASSLQPPTDTGELFFGEGSRLTVL.

V is TRBV7-2 and J is TRBJ2-3; TRBD2 aligns across 12 bases. This CDR3 is built from 17 residues. Germline V gene lookup returns CDR1 SGHTA and CDR2 FQGNSA. Germline trimming cut 1 base from V and 6 bases from J; bases unmatched to any gene: 8. The CDR3 nucleotides are TGTGCCAGCAGCTTAGGGCTAGCGGGAGGGCCCTCGGATACGCAGTATTTT. Protein: CASSLGLAGGPSDTQYF.

The V and J genes are TRBV19 and TRBJ2-5, with 10 bases that match TRBD1. The CDR3 runs to 16 residues. Germline assignment: CDR1 LNHDA and CDR2 SQIVND (reference sequence). The ends lost 5 bases at V and 2 bases at J; junction bases unmatched: 8. In nucleotides, the CDR3 is TGTGCCAGTAGTCTATCGACAGGGGGCGGACAAGAGACCCAGTACTTC. As protein: CASSLSTGGGQETQYF.

This clone was detected once. The V gene is TRBV19, the J gene TRBJ2-5; no reliable D call. Trimming stripped 5 bases from V and 4 bases from J, with 14 bases between. The CDR3 sequence is 14 residues long. Germline assignment: CDR1 LNHDA and CDR2 SQIVND (reference sequence). CDR3 amino acids: CASSPFSTAETQYF. As DNA, the CDR3 is TGTGCCAGTAGTCCCTTCTCCACCGCAGAGACCCAGTACTTC.

The chain employs TRBV10-3 and TRBJ1-1, with D tentatively TRBD1 (6 bases). This CDR3 is built from 14 residues. The germline V and J ends were trimmed by 7 bases and 4 bases, with 16 bases remaining between them. CDR1 and CDR2 from the germline V gene are ENHRY and SYGVKD. This CDR3 reads CAINYRGESTEAFF. The CDR3 DNA follows: TGTGCCATCAATTATAGGGGGGAGAGCACTGAAGCTTTCTTT.

The rearrangement joins TRBV28 to TRBJ2-5; maybe TRBD2 (6 bases). Germline V CDR1 and CDR2: MDHEN, SYDVKM. This CDR3 spans 14 amino acids. V was cut by 5 bases and J by 4 bases, with 14 bases left in between. The CDR3 sequence: CASSPGTLGETQYF. The CDR3 DNA reads as TGTGCCAGCAGTCCTGGGACTTTAGGAGAGACCCAGTACTTC.

The V gene is TRBV6-5, the J gene TRBJ2-1, with a possible D match to TRBD2 (7 bases). Trimming shortened V by 2 bases and J by 14 bases, and 10 bases separated the two germline ends. This CDR3 has 11 amino acids. CDR1 is MNHEY, CDR2 SVGAGI, per germline. The CDR3 DNA sequence: TGTGCCAGCAGTTACGGGGGGGGCGAGTTCTTC. Translating it yields CASSYGGGEFF.

This clone was counted only a few times. The rearrangement links TRBV28 to TRBJ1-4; D is uncertain. With 2 bases removed from V and 10 bases from J, the gap between germline ends came to 11 bases. Germline assignment: CDR1 MDHEN and CDR2 SYDVKM. The CDR3 length is 13 residues. CDR3 DNA sequence: TGTGCCAGCAGTTTAGGGGTCCGGGGAAAACTGTTTTTT. Protein: CASSLGVRGKLFF.

The rearrangement links TRBV2 to TRBJ1-1; D is possibly TRBD1 (5 bases). The V gene's germline CDR1 is SNHLY and CDR2 FYNNEI. V was trimmed by 3 bases and J by 1 base, leaving 12 bases between them. CDR3 length: 15 amino acids. This CDR3 is CASSETGPQNTEAFF. CDR3 DNA: TGTGCCAGCAGTGAGACGGGACCACAGAACACTGAAGCTTTCTTT.

The chain employs TRBV28 and TRBJ2-1; D might be TRBD2 (6 bases). V lost 3 bases and J lost 9, with 15 bases in between. Germline V CDR1 and CDR2: MDHEN, SYDVKM. This CDR3 comprises 14 residues. The CDR3 DNA reads TGTGCCAGCAGTTTGTCGCGCGGGATCGGTGAGCAGTTCTTC. This codes for CASSLSRGIGEQFF.

The chain has TRBV7-8 and TRBJ1-5; no firm D call. This CDR3 is built from 16 residues. Trimming stripped 5 bases from V and 0 bases from J, with 14 bases between. CDR1 is SGHVS and CDR2 is FQNEAQ in the germline V gene. CDR3 protein: CASSPFRGISNQPQHF. CDR3 nucleotide sequence: TGTGCCAGCAGCCCATTTAGAGGGATTAGCAATCAGCCCCAGCATTTT.

The chain is built from TRBV6-4 and TRBJ2-2; D is ambiguous. The CDR3 has 13 residues. V lost 4 bases to trimming and J lost 4 bases, with 7 bases between them. Looked up from germline, CDR1 is MRHNA and CDR2 is SNTAGT. The CDR3 coding sequence is TGTGCCAGCAGTGCTACGGTCACCGGGGAGCTGTTTTTT. Protein: CASSATVTGELFF.

The rearrangement joins TRBV5-6 to TRBJ2-3, with 15 bases identical to TRBD2. From germline, CDR1 is SGHDT and CDR2 YYEEEE. V dropped 4 bases and J dropped 5; count of bases not matched to a gene: 5. The CDR3 contains 16 residues. The CDR3 nucleotides read TGTGCCAGCAGCGCAGGGACTAGCGGGGGGAGAGATACGCAGTATTTT. Protein sequence: CASSAGTSGGRDTQYF.

This clone was counted once. The gene calls are TRBV12-2 and TRBJ2-2; no DNA check was done on the table's D call, TRBD2. TRBV12-2 is tagged as a pseudogene. The CDR3 length is 18 residues. The CDR3 spells CASRLARGSGLNTGELFF. DNA of the CDR3: TGTGCAAGTCGCTTAGCTCGGGGTAGCGGGTTGAACACCGGGGAGCTGTTTTTT.

The V and J genes are TRBV18 and TRBJ2-7; the match to TRBD1 covers 8 bases. The CDR3 runs to 14 residues. Per the germline V gene, CDR1 is KGHSH and CDR2 is LQKENI. The V segment lost 3 bases and the J segment 4 bases; nucleotides outside the gene matches: 5. CDR3 nucleotide sequence: TGTGCCAGCTCACCGGCAGGGGGCGAGTACGAGCAGTACTTC. Translated: CASSPAGGEYEQYF.